Below, one T cell receptor (beta chain) is given with its context. The target antigen is unknown. Via CD45RO/CCR7/CD25/CD127/CD95/CD27, cells of the CD4+ naive, central memory, regulatory and stem cell-like memory subsets were sorted. Sorted populations all had greater than 95% purity. The source of the sample is a study of beta chain features in type 1 diabetes. Whole-study findings and limits: Moderate but significant shortening of TCRB CDR3s was recorded in all four CD4+ subsets from Type 1 diabetes patients. Compared to healthy donors, patients appeared to have naive, central memory and Treg TCRB repertoires that were more alike.

Trimming shortened V by 5 bases and J by 7 bases, and 11 bases separated the two germline ends. Germline CDR1 MDHEN, CDR2 SYDVKM. This CDR3 has 12 amino acids. The isolated RNA, all of it, was reverse transcribed, so expressed TCRB transcripts were what got sequenced. Sequencing used immunoSEQ multiplex PCR; TCRdb keeps in-frame clones, though not all of them. The sample contains 300,000 to 450,000 clones, about 10% of which appear only once. The chain links TRBV28 to TRBJ2-5; D is ambiguous. This clonotype was sampled from a man aged 25-40 years with type 1 diabetes. The source material was central memory CD4+ T cells from blood. CDR3 bases: TGTGCCAGCAGTATAAAGGGTCGGACCCAGTACTTC. This translates into CASSIKGRTQYF.